Below, 2 T cell receptor beta chains from the same sample are listed, as sequenced in a study of T cell responses to AZD1222 COVID-19 vaccine. Clones were read by immunoSEQ multiplex PCR, and TCRdb kept only the in-frame ones, dropping some. The data contain about 140,000 clones, approximately 93% of them singletons. This specimen was peripheral blood, taken after recovery from COVID-19. Source of these receptors: an adult who had recovered from COVID-19.

The V gene is TRBV9, the J gene TRBJ2-2, with 7 bases fitting TRBD2. The CDR3 consists of 20 residues. Germline lookup yields CDR1 SGDLS and CDR2 YYNGEE. Trimming cost V 0 bases and J 2 bases; bases outside gene matches: 16. CDR3 protein: CASSVDLRYALAINTGELFF. As DNA, the CDR3 is TGTGCCAGCAGCGTAGATTTACGTTATGCACTAGCGATAAACACCGGGGAGCTGTTTTTT. Based on the CDR3 plus reference TRBV9 and TRBJ2-2, the full variable domain is DSGVTQTPKHLITATGQRVTLRCSPRSGDLSVYWYQQSLDQGLQFLIQYYNGEERAKGNILERFSAQQFPDLHSELNLSSLELGDSALYFCASSVDLRYALAINTGELFFGEGSRLTVL.

The V call is TRBV5-1, the J call TRBJ1-2; D may be TRBD1 (6 bases). The CDR3 runs 14 residues. V was shortened by 5 bases and J by 3 bases, with 14 bases between the two germline ends. The germline V gene has CDR1 SGHRS and CDR2 YFSETQ. The CDR3 DNA reads TGCGCCAGCAGTACCGGACAGTTTGACTATGGCTACACCTTC. It encodes CASSTGQFDYGYTF.